This is a list of T cell receptor beta chains from one sample in a study of Graves' ophthalmopathy and Graves' hyperthyroidism. TCRdb used MiXCR to reprocess the multiplex PCR reads, holding one entry per CDR3 protein. The profile shows 500,000 to 600,000 distinct CDR3 sequences, 39% of them singletons. Sequenced: peripheral blood or thyroid tissue (not recorded which). These receptors all stem from an adult man with Graves' hyperthyroidism. Both conserved end residues are part of each CDR3. D genes are given only for firm matches. Clone size is not always given. Where it is, it says once, few, many or a class for expanded clones.

CDR3nt | CDR3aa | d_gene | j_gene | v_gene | abundance
TGTGCCAGCAGTGAAGCGCGAGGGAGGGACGAGCAGTACTTC | CASSEARGRDEQYF | TRBD2 | TRBJ2-7 | TRBV6-1 | .
TGTGCCAGCAGTAAAATACTAGCGGGGGGCACCGGGGAGCTGTTTTTT | CASSKILAGGTGELFF | TRBD2 | TRBJ2-2 | TRBV2 | few
TGTGCCAGCAGCTTCAGAAGACTAGGACGTACGACAAATAATTCACCCCTCCACTTT | CASSFRRLGRTTNNSPLHF | . | TRBJ1-6 | TRBV7-9 | .
TGTGCCAGCAGAAGTGTTTACGGCTACACCTTC | CASRSVYGYTF | . | TRBJ1-2 | TRBV27 | .
TGCAGCGTTGAGGAGGCTGGACGCCACTACGAGCAGTACTTC | CSVEEAGRHYEQYF | . | TRBJ2-7 | TRBV29-1 | many
TGTGCCAGCAGCACGAGCGGGAGGGCCACCGGGGAGCTGTTTTTT | CASSTSGRATGELFF | TRBD2 | TRBJ2-2 | TRBV5-5 | few
TGTGCCAGCAGATTCGGACTAGCGGGGACCAACCAAGAGACCCAGTACTTC | CASRFGLAGTNQETQYF | TRBD2 | TRBJ2-5 | TRBV5-4 | many
TGCGCCAGCAGCGATACCGGGACATTCCAGGGGACCCAGTACTTC | CASSDTGTFQGTQYF | . | TRBJ2-5 | TRBV4-1 | many
TGTGCCAGCAGTCCGAAGGGCAGGGGCTACGAGCAGTACTTC | CASSPKGRGYEQYF | . | TRBJ2-7 | TRBV12-3/TRBV12-4 | many
TGTGCCAGCAGCATTCAGAACTATGGCTACACCTTC | CASSIQNYGYTF | . | TRBJ1-2 | TRBV16 | many
TGTGCCAGCAGTGAAGGGACAGGGGGTGGGACCGGGGAGCTGTTTTTT | CASSEGTGGGTGELFF | TRBD1 | TRBJ2-2 | TRBV2 | many
TGTGCCAGCAGCGTAGGAGGGTCATTGATGTCCGCCTACGAGCAGTACTTC | CASSVGGSLMSAYEQYF | . | TRBJ2-7 | TRBV9 | many
TGTGCCTGGAGTGGCTCAGGGGGACAGCCCCAGCATTTT | CAWSGSGGQPQHF | TRBD1 | TRBJ1-5 | TRBV30 | .
TGTGCCAGCAGCGAGGAGCGGGAGGGCCCGACAGATACGCAGTATTTT | CASSEEREGPTDTQYF | TRBD2 | TRBJ2-3 | TRBV9 | .
TGCAGCGGAAGTGGGCCAGACGTCGGTGGTGAGCAGTTCTTC | CSGSGPDVGGEQFF | . | TRBJ2-1 | TRBV29-1 | few
TGTGCCAGCAATCCAGCCGGAGGGAATTCACCCCTCCACTTT | CASNPAGGNSPLHF | . | TRBJ1-6 | TRBV5-6 | many
TGCAGCGTTGAAGAAAGCAGGGGGCTTTACGAGCAGTACTTC | CSVEESRGLYEQYF | TRBD1 | TRBJ2-7 | TRBV29-1 | many
TGTGCCAGCATGCGTTTGAGGGTAGACGGCTACACCTTC | CASMRLRVDGYTF | . | TRBJ1-2 | TRBV28 | .
TGTGCCAGCAGTCACCCGAAGGGAGGGGGGAACACTGAAGCTTTCTTT | CASSHPKGGGNTEAFF | . | TRBJ1-1 | TRBV7-2 | .
TGTGCCACCATGGGGACAGGGTCATACAATGAGCAGTTCTTC | CATMGTGSYNEQFF | TRBD1 | TRBJ2-1 | TRBV24-1 | few
TGCGCCAGCAGCTTGGTTTCGACAGGCGACGAGCAGTACTTC | CASSLVSTGDEQYF | . | TRBJ2-7 | TRBV5-1 | many
TGTGCCAGCAGCTTGCGACAGGTGAAAGAGGAGCAGTACTTC | CASSLRQVKEEQYF | . | TRBJ2-7 | TRBV7-9 | many
TGTGCCAGCCGACGAGAAAGGACAGGGGGATGGGGCTACACCTTC | CASRRERTGGWGYTF | TRBD1 | TRBJ1-2 | TRBV6-5 | many